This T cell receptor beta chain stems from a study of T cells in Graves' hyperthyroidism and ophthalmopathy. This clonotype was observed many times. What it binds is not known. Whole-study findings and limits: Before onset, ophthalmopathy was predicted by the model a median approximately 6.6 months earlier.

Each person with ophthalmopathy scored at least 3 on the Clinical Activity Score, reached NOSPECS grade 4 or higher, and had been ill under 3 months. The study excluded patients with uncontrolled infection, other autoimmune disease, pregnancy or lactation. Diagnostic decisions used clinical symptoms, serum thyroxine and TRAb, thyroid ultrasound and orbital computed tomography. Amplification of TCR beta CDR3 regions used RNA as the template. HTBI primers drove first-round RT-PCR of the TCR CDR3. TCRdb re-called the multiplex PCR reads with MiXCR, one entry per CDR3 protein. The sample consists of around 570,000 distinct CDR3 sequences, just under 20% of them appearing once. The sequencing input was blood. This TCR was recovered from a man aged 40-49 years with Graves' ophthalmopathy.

This CDR3 reads CASTKWVNSPLHF. The DNA for the CDR3 is TGTGCCAGCACCAAGTGGGTTAATTCACCCCTCCACTTT. The chain is built from TRBV28 and TRBJ1-6; no clear D gene. Trimming took 7 bases from V and 6 from J, leaving 10 bases between them. This CDR3 is built from 13 residues. Looked up from germline, CDR1 is MDHEN and CDR2 is SYDVKM. Filled out from reference TRBV28 and TRBJ1-6, the complete variable domain reads DVKVTQSSRYLVKRTGEKVFLECVQDMDHENMFWYRQDPGLGLRLIYFSYDVKMKEKGDIPEGYSVSREKKERFSLILESASTNQTSMYLCASTKWVNSPLHFGNGTRLTVT.